The 13 T cell receptor beta chains presented below share a single source sample, sequenced in a study of blood T cells in healthy people across ages (dated by TCRdb to about 2015). The library was produced with 5' RACE. The run used an Illumina HiSeq 2500. A second PCR of about 7 to 12 cycles was run with a J-beta primer mix and a sample-barcoded 5' primer. TCRdb trimmed public reads at Q25 via fastp, called clones via MiXCR and kept in-frame beta chains. Each entry is one CDR3 protein sequence, shown with its most common DNA and genes. This sample has about 840,000 distinct CDR3 sequences in its table, and 25% to 35% of those were observed once. The ten top clones hold roughly 10% of the sample. The same specimen was also included in a second study, on T cells of mothers and their children.

Sequences were obtained from blood. The receptors were sampled from a woman aged 40 to 55 in good health.

This clonotype was counted only a few times. V is TRBV7-9 and J is TRBJ1-1; 8 nucleotides line up with TRBD1. V trimming: 5 bases; J trimming: 8 bases; junction bases outside the gene matches: 10. Germline V gene data show CDR1 as SEHNR and CDR2 as FQNEAQ (reference sequence). The CDR3 runs 14 residues. CDR3 amino acids: CASSIGQGGVEAFF. Written as DNA, the CDR3 is TGTGCCAGCAGCATAGGACAGGGCGGGGTGGAAGCTTTCTTT.

This clonotype has just a few counts. The rearrangement links TRBV18 to TRBJ2-7; D not certain. The V end was cut by 3 bases, the J end by 1 base, with 19 bases between. Germline values: CDR1 KGHSH, CDR2 LQKENI. The CDR3 runs 17 residues. CDR3 DNA: TGTGCCAGCTCACCGATCAGCTCCACAGAAACTTCCTACGAGCAGTACTTC. It codes for CASSPISSTETSYEQYF.

V usage is TRBV28 and J usage is TRBJ1-5, with a tentative D call TRBD1 (5 bases). Between the trimmed V and J ends, which lost 6 bases and 0 bases, there was a span of 18 bases. Germline assignment: CDR1 MDHEN and CDR2 SYDVKM. The CDR3 has 17 amino acids. The CDR3 region is CASSLGSRGYSNQPQHF. As DNA, the CDR3 is TGTGCCAGCAGCTTGGGATCACGGGGCTATAGCAATCAGCCCCAGCATTTT.

In this sample, this clonotype turned up a few times. This chain connects TRBV6-2 or TRBV6-3 to TRBJ2-1, with a weak D call TRBD2 (5 bases). The germline V gene encodes CDR1 MNHEY and CDR2 SVGEGT. The CDR3 sequence is 17 residues long. V dropped 0 bases and J dropped 4 bases, with 16 bases sitting between them. The CDR3 DNA sequence: TGTGCCAGCAGTTACTCGGGCATAGTACGGGGATACAATGAGCAGTTCTTC. Its protein is CASSYSGIVRGYNEQFF.

The sample holds a few counts of this clonotype. This rearrangement joins TRBV6-1 to TRBJ2-3; D gene unclear. Per the germline V gene, CDR1 is MNHNS and CDR2 is SASEGT. V gave up 2 bases and J gave up 2 bases, with 11 bases separating them. There are 15 residues in the CDR3. CDR3 protein: CASSEQLLPTDTQYF. For the CDR3, the DNA is TGTGCCAGCAGTGAACAACTACTGCCCACAGATACGCAGTATTTT.

This clonotype was counted ten times or more. This chain's CDR3 is CATSRGDKQETQYF. The CDR3 nucleotides read TGTGCCACCAGCAGGGGGGACAAACAAGAGACCCAGTACTTC. V and J are TRBV15 and TRBJ2-5, with D perhaps TRBD1 (6 bases). The CDR3 length is 14 residues. V was cut by 3 bases and J by 2 bases, with 10 bases left in between. CDR1 LNHNV and CDR2 YYDKDF come from the germline V gene (reference sequence). Looking up the rest from reference TRBV15 and TRBJ2-5 gives the full variable domain: DAMVIQNPRYQVTQFGKPVTLSCSQTLNHNVMYWYQQKSSQAPKLLFHYYDKDFNNEADTPDNFQSRRPNTSFCFLDIRSPGLGDTAMYLCATSRGDKQETQYFGPGTRLLVL.

The CDR3 region is CAITSGQPGRETQYF. The CDR3, as DNA: TGTGCCATCACCAGCGGGCAGCCAGGTCGGGAGACCCAGTACTTC. This sequence joins TRBV7-9 and TRBJ2-5; TRBD2 is a possible D gene (6 bases). Germline CDR1 and CDR2: SEHNR and FQNEAQ (reference sequence). Trimming took off 10 bases at V and 5 bases at J, with 23 bases between the two ends. The CDR3 spans 15 residues.

In the case of this clonotype: This CDR3 is missing its conserved last phenylalanine or tryptophan, likely due to a read error. This chain uses TRBV18 with TRBJ1-1; the match to TRBD1 covers 8 bases. Losses at the gene ends were 1 base for V and 3 bases for J; bases not matched to a gene: 4. The CDR3 contains 15 residues. CDR1 is KGHSH and CDR2 is LQKENI in the germline V gene. The CDR3 DNA reads as TGTGCCAGCTCACCACTTTCACAGGGGGACACTGAAGCTTTCCTT. Translation gives CASSPLSQGDTEAFL.

This clonotype was recorded many times. J is TRBJ1-2 and V is TRBV6-6; D ambiguous. The CDR3 covers 13 residues. The V and J ends lost 7 bases and 1 base respectively, with 10 bases between them. The germline V gene encodes CDR1 MNHNY and CDR2 SVGAGI (reference sequence). The CDR3 sequence: CASTPAINYGYTF. The CDR3 coding sequence is TGTGCCAGCACCCCCGCAATTAACTATGGCTACACCTTC.

The chain couples TRBV24-1 to TRBJ1-5; 7 bases are a match to TRBD1. This CDR3 is built from 17 residues. Looked up from germline, CDR1 is KGHDR and CDR2 is SFDVKD. The junction had 12 bases not matched to a gene; V was cut back by 2 bases and J by 6 bases. The CDR3 is CATSDSSTGDGSQPQHF. Written as DNA, the CDR3 is TGTGCCACCAGTGATTCTTCCACAGGGGACGGTAGTCAGCCCCAGCATTTT.

The chain couples TRBV9 to TRBJ2-1, with 11 bases matching TRBD2. This CDR3 contains 15 residues. Losses at the gene ends were 0 bases for V and 15 bases for J; bases not matched to a gene: 11. The germline V gene has CDR1 SGDLS and CDR2 YYNGEE. CDR3 coding DNA: TGTGCCAGCAGCGTAGAGTTCCTAGCGGGGGGTCTCCTGTTCTTC. This gives the protein CASSVEFLAGGLLFF.

The chain uses TRBV7-2 and TRBJ2-1; D is unclear. In germline, CDR1 is SGHTA, CDR2 FQGNSA. V shed 0 bases and J shed 5 bases, with 11 bases lying between them. This CDR3 comprises 15 residues. The chain's CDR3 is CASSLAGRMNNEQFF. The CDR3 bases are TGTGCCAGCAGCTTAGCTGGGCGGATGAACAATGAGCAGTTCTTC.

This chain joins TRBV19 and TRBJ1-1, with no clear D. The V and J ends lost 5 bases and 2 bases respectively, with 12 bases between them. The germline V gene has CDR1 LNHDA and CDR2 SQIVND (reference sequence). The CDR3 contains 14 residues. Here the CDR3 reads CASSHEVPNTEAFF. In nucleotides, the CDR3 is TGTGCCAGTAGTCATGAAGTACCCAACACTGAAGCTTTCTTT.